The sequence of this T cell receptor (beta chain) was determined in a study of human T cells and chemical hapten exposure. Overall study context: The study sensitized with 2% DPC on an approximately 2 cm by approximately 2 cm patch of upper inner arm skin.

TCRdb processed the RACE reads anew with MiXCR; each CDR3 protein has one entry. The sample consists of roughly 140,000 distinct CDR3 sequences, 12% of them appearing once. The CDR3 is made up of 15 amino acids. Per the germline V gene, CDR1 is LGHDT and CDR2 is YNNKEL (reference sequence). J was trimmed by 5 bases and V by 6 bases; bases with no gene match: 8. Described time point: patch test 2, 6 weeks after DPC sensitization. Treatment noted: therapeutic diphenylcyclopropenone sensitization with weekly scalp DPC. The total RNA was obtained from whole blood that was not fractionated. This sequence was found in a woman in her forties or fifties with alopecia areata. Some clones in this sample may be carry-over from other donors' samples. Source: whole blood, taken in connection with sensitization to the hapten diphenylcyclopropenone (DPC). The chain links TRBV3-1 to TRBJ2-2, with 8 nucleotides matching TRBD2. The CDR3 DNA follows: TGTGCCAGCAGTCCCACTAGCGGAGCGACCGGGGAGCTGTTTTTT. Protein sequence: CASSPTSGATGELFF.